This T cell receptor beta chain was captured by sequencing in a study of blood T cell repertoires in COVID-19. Sequencing used immunoSEQ multiplex PCR; TCRdb keeps in-frame clones, though not all of them. Counted here are 150,000 to 200,000 clones, over 80% occurring once; the ten biggest clones make up 10% to 15%. Per germline, CDR1 MGHRA and CDR2 YSYEKL. The V gene end was trimmed by 4 bases and the J gene end by 2 bases; junction bases not matched to a gene: 5. The CDR3 is 16 residues long. This clone showed up just once. The sample comprised PBMCs or T cells enriched from blood (not recorded which). The chain recombines TRBV4-1 with TRBJ2-3; TRBD2 matches at 11 bases. This TCR was recovered from a woman aged 60-75 years who had recovered from COVID-19. The CDR3 protein is CASSRGTSGTTDTQYF. CDR3 in DNA: TGCGCCAGCAGCCGAGGGACTAGCGGAACCACAGATACGCAGTATTTT.